This TCR beta chain was sequenced for a study of CD8 T cells in ankylosing spondylitis. Notes on the study in general: Some motif variants had been reported before (in reactive arthritis synovial fluid and blood).

Ten or more counts support this clonotype. Its specificity is unknown. The CDR3 is 16 amino acids. The germline CDR1 and CDR2 sequences are DFQATT and SNEGSKA (reference sequence). V lost 0 bases to trimming and J lost 5 bases, with 19 bases between them. A single record per CDR3 protein comes from TCRdb applying MiXCR to the 5' RACE reads. The table has about 210,000 distinct CDR3 sequences, 7.5% to 9.5% seen once; the top ten hold 4.8%. Sequencing used blood, either unsorted or a sorted T cell fraction (not recorded which). The chain carries TRBV20-1 and TRBJ2-5, with D tentatively TRBD1 or TRBD2 (5 bases each). The source of this sequence is a female donor with ankylosing spondylitis or in good health (not recorded which). The chain's CDR3 is CSARDSKPGWGETQYF. CDR3 DNA sequence: TGCAGTGCTAGAGATTCGAAACCGGGATGGGGGGAGACCCAGTACTTC.